The rows below give T cell receptor beta chains drawn from one sample of a study of neurological immune-mediated disorders. TCRdb itself ran the 5' RACE reads through MiXCR, one entry per CDR3 protein. The sample holds around 80,000 distinct CDR3 sequences; over 9% are singletons and the top ten take around 1.8%. The specimen was PBMCs. All receptors come from a man aged 35-49 years in good health. The CDR3 runs from the conserved cysteine through the conserved F or W. D genes are given only for firm matches. The size entry is marked missing in some rows and otherwise reads once, few, many or a size class.

TRBD1 | TRBJ1-2 | TRBV12-3/TRBV12-4 | many | CASSARTGSAGYTF | TGTGCCAGCAGTGCTCGGACAGGGTCGGCTGGCTACACCTTC
TRBD1 | TRBJ2-7 | TRBV20-1 | . | CSVPSPPGQGSYDQYF | TGCAGTGTGCCATCTCCCCCGGGACAGGGGTCCTACGACCAGTACTTC
TRBD2 | TRBJ2-1 | TRBV6-2/TRBV6-3 | many | CASSFQREGPRTEQFF | TGTGCCAGCAGTTTCCAGCGGGAGGGACCCCGAACTGAGCAGTTCTTC
TRBD1 | TRBJ2-1 | TRBV11-2 | many | CASSKQGAGEQFF | TGTGCCAGCAGCAAACAGGGGGCCGGGGAGCAGTTCTTC
. | TRBJ1-1 | TRBV3-1 | many | CASSLDPRGEAFF | TGTGCCAGCAGCCTTGACCCGAGAGGGGAAGCTTTCTTT
. | TRBJ1-2 | TRBV5-1 | medium-sized | CASSSDGSQNYGYTF | TGCGCCAGCAGCTCTGACGGGAGTCAGAACTATGGCTACACCTTC
. | TRBJ1-1 | TRBV7-9 | many | CASSLGDMRAFF | TGTGCCAGCAGCTTAGGGGACATGAGGGCTTTCTTT
TRBD1 | TRBJ2-1 | TRBV6-5 | many | CASSRTGTGGRNEQFF | TGTGCCAGCAGTCGTACCGGGACAGGGGGCCGGAATGAGCAGTTCTTC
TRBD1 | TRBJ1-2 | TRBV3-1 | many | CASSPRTGWDGYTF | TGTGCCAGCAGCCCCCGGACAGGATGGGATGGCTACACCTTC
. | TRBJ2-3 | TRBV27 | many | CASSLISTDTQYF | TGTGCCAGCAGTTTAATCAGCACAGATACGCAGTATTTT
. | TRBJ1-1 | TRBV18 | few | CASSLQREVNTEAFF | TGTGCCAGCTCACTTCAACGGGAGGTGAACACTGAAGCTTTCTTT
. | TRBJ1-6 | TRBV19 | many | CASNLRVQNSPLHF | TGTGCCAGTAACCTCCGGGTCCAAAATTCACCCCTCCACTTT
. | TRBJ2-7 | TRBV5-1 | many | CASSFSQPASYEQYF | TGCGCCAGCAGCTTCTCACAACCAGCTTCCTACGAGCAGTACTTC
. | TRBJ1-1 | TRBV13 | many | CASSQVWQELNTEAFF | TGTGCCAGCAGCCAGGTCTGGCAGGAACTGAACACTGAAGCTTTCTTT
. | TRBJ1-6 | TRBV5-1 | many | CASSPDAGLQANSPLHF | TGCGCCAGCAGCCCCGATGCCGGACTGCAAGCAAATTCACCCCTCCACTTT
. | TRBJ2-1 | TRBV5-1 | many | CASSLVLVSYNEQFF | TGCGCCAGCAGCTTGGTACTAGTGTCCTACAATGAGCAGTTCTTC
TRBD1 | TRBJ1-2 | TRBV9 | many | CASSAQRTGLGYTF | TGTGCCAGCAGCGCCCAGCGGACAGGGTTGGGCTACACCTTC
. | TRBJ2-7 | TRBV20-1 | many | CSAPPGGTYPYEQYF | TGCAGTGCCCCGCCGGGTGGAACGTATCCCTACGAGCAGTACTTC
TRBD1 | TRBJ2-2 | TRBV10-3 | many | CAIQDRENTGELFF | TGTGCCATCCAGGACAGGGAAAACACCGGGGAGCTGTTTTTT
TRBD2 | TRBJ2-5 | TRBV20-1 | many | CSARLAGETQYF | TGCAGTGCTAGACTAGCGGGGGAGACCCAGTACTTC
. | TRBJ2-5 | TRBV3-1 | many | CASSQEARGLGETQYF | TGTGCCAGCAGCCAAGAGGCTCGGGGGCTTGGGGAGACCCAGTACTTC
TRBD2 | TRBJ2-1 | TRBV9 | many | CASSVEASGSFAGYNEQFF | TGTGCCAGCAGCGTAGAAGCTAGCGGGAGTTTCGCGGGCTACAATGAGCAGTTCTTC
. | TRBJ2-7 | TRBV12-3/TRBV12-4 | many | CASSLNRYEQYF | TGTGCCAGCAGTTTAAACCGATACGAGCAGTACTTC
. | TRBJ1-6 | TRBV5-1 | many | CASSLSESDNSPLHF | TGCGCCAGCAGCTTGAGCGAGAGTGATAATTCACCCCTCCACTTT
. | TRBJ2-5 | TRBV15 | many | CATSRALSGDQETQYF | TGTGCCACCAGCAGAGCCTTATCGGGGGACCAAGAGACCCAGTACTTC
TRBD2 | TRBJ2-5 | TRBV7-2 | . | CSSSVVAGPQETQYF | TGTTCCAGCTCCGTTGTAGCGGGGCCGCAGGAGACCCAGTACTTC
. | TRBJ2-7 | TRBV27 | many | CASSLEGFGQQYF | TGTGCCAGCAGCTTGGAAGGTTTCGGCCAGCAGTACTTC
. | TRBJ1-2 | TRBV19 | few | CASSLHDGNGYTF | TGTGCCAGTAGTCTACACGACGGCAATGGCTACACCTTC
TRBD1 | TRBJ1-6 | TRBV20-1 | many | CSAREWGQGAGSPLHF | TGCAGTGCTAGAGAGTGGGGGCAGGGGGCAGGTTCACCCCTCCACTTT
. | TRBJ2-1 | TRBV5-1 | many | CASSLTDRDEQFF | TGCGCCAGCAGCCTGACGGACCGGGATGAGCAGTTCTTC
. | TRBJ1-2 | TRBV6-6 | many | CASSYSMSSGREGDNYGYTF | TGTGCCAGCAGTTACTCGATGTCTTCGGGCCGAGAGGGGGATAACTATGGCTACACCTTC
TRBD1 | TRBJ2-7 | TRBV20-1 | . | CSADKRTGAYEQYF | TGCAGTGCCGATAAACGGACAGGTGCCTACGAGCAGTACTTC
. | TRBJ2-3 | TRBV24-1 | many | CASLFRGETDTQYF | TGTGCCTCCTTGTTCAGGGGGGAAACAGATACGCAGTATTTT
. | TRBJ2-1 | TRBV20-1 | many | CSAQGLVRSGSYNEQFF | TGCAGTGCCCAAGGCCTAGTGAGATCGGGATCCTACAATGAGCAGTTCTTC
. | TRBJ1-1 | TRBV15 | many | CATSRDWGTAMNTEAFF | TGTGCCACCAGCAGAGATTGGGGGACGGCGATGAACACTGAAGCTTTCTTT
. | TRBJ1-1 | TRBV7-9 | many | CASSQPLRTPQAFF | TGTGCCAGCAGCCAGCCCCTCAGAACGCCTCAAGCTTTCTTT
. | TRBJ2-1 | TRBV2 | . | CASREGYAYNEQFF | TGTGCCAGCAGGGAGGGGTACGCCTACAATGAGCAGTTCTTC
. | TRBJ1-1 | TRBV7-3 | few | CASSSLQGMEAFF | TGTGCCAGCAGCTCCTTACAAGGGATGGAAGCTTTCTTT
. | TRBJ1-5 | TRBV9 | . | CASSAHGGEPQHF | TGTGCCAGCAGCGCCCACGGGGGTGAGCCCCAGCATTTT
. | TRBJ2-1 | TRBV29-1 | medium-sized | CSVDRQGGYNEQFF | TGCAGCGTTGATCGGCAGGGTGGCTACAATGAGCAGTTCTTC
TRBD1 | TRBJ1-1 | TRBV5-5 | . | CASSFSLFGQGITEAFF | TGTGCCAGCAGCTTTTCCCTATTTGGACAGGGGATCACTGAAGCTTTCTTT
. | TRBJ2-7 | TRBV28 | many | CASSLIITPYEQYF | TGTGCCAGCAGTTTAATAATCACTCCCTACGAGCAGTACTTC
. | TRBJ1-1 | TRBV2 | many | CASSGRDTDLNTEAFF | TGTGCCAGCAGTGGGCGGGACACGGACTTGAACACTGAAGCTTTCTTT
. | TRBJ2-3 | TRBV7-2 | many | CASSSPGGTDTQYF | TGTGCCAGCAGCTCCCCCGGGGGTACAGATACGCAGTATTTT
TRBD1 | TRBJ2-3 | TRBV7-9 | many | CASSGVTGVGTQYF | TGTGCCAGCAGCGGCGTAACAGGGGTAGGAACGCAGTATTTT
. | TRBJ1-6 | TRBV18 | . | CASSPGLANEQYFGPGSPLHF | .
. | TRBJ2-7 | TRBV2 | few | CASGPDEQYF | TGTGCCAGCGGGCCCGACGAGCAGTACTTC
. | TRBJ1-2 | TRBV6-1 | . | CASSEGLNGYTF | TGTGCCAGCAGTGAAGGACTTAATGGCTACACCTTC
TRBD2 | TRBJ2-3 | TRBV10-2 | . | CASRELGGGATDTQYF | TGTGCCAGCAGAGAACTAGGCGGGGGGGCCACAGATACGCAGTATTTT
. | TRBJ2-6 | TRBV6-5 | many | CASSLRGAGANVLTF | TGTGCCAGCAGTTTGAGGGGGGCTGGGGCCAACGTCCTGACTTTC
. | TRBJ2-2 | TRBV24-1 | many | CATSDSARPGELFF | TGTGCCACCAGTGATTCGGCGCGTCCCGGGGAGCTGTTTTTT
. | TRBJ2-3 | TRBV7-3 | . | CASSFLPETDTQYF | TGTGCCAGCAGCTTTCTGCCAGAGACAGATACGCAGTATTTT
. | TRBJ2-2 | TRBV11-2 | many | CASTNWGRMNTGELFF | TGTGCCAGCACCAATTGGGGACGGATGAACACCGGGGAGCTGTTTTTT
. | TRBJ2-2 | TRBV12-3/TRBV12-4 | many | CASSLVSGDTGELFF | TGTGCCAGCAGTTTAGTTAGTGGGGACACCGGGGAGCTGTTTTTT
. | TRBJ2-2 | TRBV5-5 | many | CASSSTQADTGELFF | TGTGCCAGCAGCTCGACGCAGGCTGACACCGGGGAGCTGTTTTTT
. | TRBJ2-5 | TRBV5-6 | many | CASSLLVEQETQYF | TGTGCCAGCAGCTTGTTGGTGGAGCAAGAGACCCAGTACTTC
TRBD2 | TRBJ2-1 | TRBV29-1 | many | CSVLKTSGEYNEQFF | TGCAGCGTTTTAAAAACTAGCGGGGAATACAATGAGCAGTTCTTC
. | TRBJ2-5 | TRBV29-1 | many | CSVEGETQYF | TGCAGCGTTGAAGGGGAGACCCAGTACTTC
. | TRBJ2-3 | TRBV7-3 | many | CASSLGASSDTQYF | TGTGCCAGCAGCTTAGGGGCTTCTTCGGATACGCAGTATTTT